These T cell receptor beta chains were read from a single sample in a study of sequential checkpoint blockade in melanoma. This table comes from immunoSEQ multiplex PCR, and its TCRdb copy is limited to in-frame clones, with some not included. The sample has 10,000 or so clones, around 73% seen once. Sequencing was performed on CD8+ T cells sorted from blood (inferred from file names), taken from a patient given nivolumab and ipilimumab in sequence. These receptors all stem from a human donor with melanoma. Both conserved end residues are part of each CDR3. D genes are given only for firm matches. Expanded clones get a size class; other rows say once, few or many, or leave the size out.

clone_size: NA; j_call: TRBJ2-7; v_call: TRBV4-1; d_call: TRBD2; cdr3_aa: CASSQGTSGGPTYEQYF; cdr3_nt: TGCGCCAGCAGCCAAGGGACTAGCGGGGGCCCAACCTACGAGCAGTACTTC
clone_size: NA; j_call: TRBJ2-2; v_call: TRBV4-1; d_call: NA; cdr3_aa: CASSQIGGPEFLGTGELFF; cdr3_nt: TGCGCCAGCAGCCAAATTGGAGGGCCAGAATTCCTTGGGACCGGGGAGCTGTTTTTT
clone_size: once; j_call: TRBJ1-1; v_call: TRBV4-1; d_call: NA; cdr3_aa: CASSQDLGAGAFF; cdr3_nt: TGCGCCAGCAGCCAAGATTTGGGGGCAGGAGCTTTCTTT
clone_size: once; j_call: TRBJ1-4; v_call: TRBV27; d_call: NA; cdr3_aa: CASRDGGNEKLFF; cdr3_nt: TGTGCCAGTAGGGACGGGGGGAATGAAAAACTGTTTTTT
clone_size: NA; j_call: TRBJ1-4; v_call: TRBV6-1; d_call: TRBD1; cdr3_aa: CASSLGTGQREKLFF; cdr3_nt: TGTGCCAGCAGTCTGGGGACAGGGCAAAGAGAAAAACTGTTTTTT
clone_size: NA; j_call: TRBJ1-2; v_call: TRBV15; d_call: NA; cdr3_aa: CATSSPGGGNYGYTF; cdr3_nt: TGTGCCACCAGCAGCCCTGGCGGGGGAAACTATGGCTACACCTTC
clone_size: few; j_call: TRBJ2-5; v_call: TRBV6-4; d_call: NA; cdr3_aa: CASSEGQGSQETQYF; cdr3_nt: TGTGCCAGCAGTGAAGGTCAGGGAAGCCAAGAGACCCAGTACTTC
clone_size: NA; j_call: TRBJ2-3; v_call: TRBV7-6; d_call: TRBD2; cdr3_aa: CASSSRTSGTDTQYF; cdr3_nt: TGTGCCAGCAGCTCTCGGACTAGCGGCACAGATACGCAGTATTTT
clone_size: NA; j_call: TRBJ1-4; v_call: TRBV16; d_call: NA; cdr3_aa: CASSRSEKLFF; cdr3_nt: TGTGCCAGCAGCCGTAGCGAAAAACTGTTTTTT
clone_size: NA; j_call: TRBJ2-5; v_call: TRBV27; d_call: NA; cdr3_aa: CASSDSQTQYF; cdr3_nt: TGTGCCAGCAGTGACAGCCAGACCCAGTACTTC
clone_size: NA; j_call: TRBJ2-4; v_call: TRBV7-9; d_call: NA; cdr3_aa: CASSLASENIQYF; cdr3_nt: TGTGCCAGCAGCTTAGCGAGCGAAAACATTCAGTACTTC